Below are 24 T cell receptor beta chains sequenced from a single sample in a study of control samples from healthy donors and cancer patients. Libraries were prepared by immunoSEQ multiplex PCR; TCRdb keeps only in-frame clonotypes and omits some of them. The sample shows around 100,000 clones, roughly 91% of them seen only once. Source material: PBMCs. These receptors were collected from a man in his sixties with lung cancer.

V is TRBV6-5 and J is TRBJ2-5, with D perhaps TRBD1 (6 bases). The CDR3 loop spans 13 amino acids. V lost 4 bases to trimming and J lost 7 bases, with 13 bases between them. The V gene's germline CDR1 is MNHEY and CDR2 SVGAGI. CDR3: CASSWGRGRTQYF. CDR3 in DNA: TGTGCCAGCAGTTGGGGCAGGGGCCGGACCCAGTACTTC.

This chain links TRBV3-1 (or the pseudogene TRBV3-2) with TRBJ1-3; D is undetermined. Germline V lookup: CDR1 LGHDT, CDR2 YNNKEL (reference sequence). Trimming took 4 bases from V and 2 from J, leaving 9 bases between them. The CDR3 spans 14 residues. For the CDR3, the DNA is TGTGCCAGCAGCCCCACTGGGACTGGAAACACCATATATTTT. Translation gives CASSPTGTGNTIYF.

The V and J genes are TRBV7-2 and TRBJ2-3; TRBD2 agrees at 8 bases. The CDR3 has 14 residues. The trim removed 0 bases at V and 8 bases at J, leaving 4 bases unmatched. CDR1 and CDR2 (germline): SGHTA, FQGNSA. CDR3 in amino acids: CASSLARGAGTQYF. In nucleotides, the CDR3 is TGTGCCAGCAGCTTAGCGCGGGGGGCGGGTACGCAGTATTTT.

The rearrangement uses TRBV9 and TRBJ1-1; no clear D. V was clipped by 5 bases and J by 2 bases, with 10 bases between them. The CDR3 contains 13 residues. The germline gives CDR1 SGDLS, CDR2 YYNGEE. CDR3 coding DNA: TGTGCCAGCAGAGCTTATACCAACACTGAAGCTTTCTTT. Protein product: CASRAYTNTEAFF.

The chain carries TRBV12-3 or TRBV12-4 and TRBJ1-2; D may be TRBD1 (6 bases). CDR3 length: 12 residues. Trimming pared 5 bases from V and 8 bases from J, leaving 12 bases between. CDR3 nucleotides: TGTGCCAGCAGTCCCGGGACAAGAGGCTACACCTTC. It is translated as CASSPGTRGYTF.

On this clone itself: A read error may account for a junction end that differs from germline. The chain has TRBV6-1 and TRBJ1-1; perhaps TRBD1 as D (6 bases). Germline V gene data show CDR1 as MNHNS and CDR2 as SASEGT. The CDR3 contains 13 residues. In DNA form, the CDR3 reads TGTGCCAACAGTGAAGGGAGGGGGGCTGAAGCTTTCTTT. Translating gives CANSEGRGAEAFF.

This clone has just one count. The rearrangement joins TRBV29-1 to TRBJ2-7, with 8 nucleotides matching TRBD1. Germline V lookup: CDR1 SQVTM, CDR2 ANQGSEA. This CDR3 comprises 14 residues. After removal of 4 bases from V and 2 bases from J, the junction contained 7 bases not matched to a gene. DNA of the CDR3: TGCAGCGTTGGGGGGACAGGTGACACCTACGAGCAGTACGTC. It specifies CSVGGTGDTYEQYV.

Written as DNA, the CDR3 is TGTGCCAGCAGTTTATCGCTCGCGGGGGGGCAGGATGAGCAGTTCTTC. It translates to CASSLSLAGGQDEQFF. The chain is built from TRBV27 and TRBJ2-1; 9 bases are shared with TRBD2. Germline V gene sequence: CDR1 MNHEY, CDR2 SMNVEV (reference sequence). This CDR3 is built from 16 residues. V shed 0 bases, J shed 8 bases, and the junction held 8 bases outside the gene matches.

This clone was observed once. The J gene is TRBJ2-7, the V gene TRBV10-2; D uncertain. The CDR3 contains 11 residues. Trimming left V 6 bases short and J 6 bases short, with 9 bases between. CDR1 WSHSY and CDR2 SAAADI come from the germline V gene. CDR3 bases: TGCGCCAGCAGCTTATCAGGCGAGCAGTACTTC. This sequence encodes CASSLSGEQYF.

The CDR3 loop reads CSASGSSNQPQHF. In DNA, the CDR3 is TGCAGTGCTAGTGGGTCGAGCAATCAGCCCCAGCATTTT. The rearrangement uses TRBV20-1 and TRBJ1-5, with D hard to call. Deletions cut 3 bases from V and 1 base from J, with 7 bases between. Germline CDR1 and CDR2: DFQATT and SNEGSKA (reference sequence). The CDR3 extends over 13 amino acids.

By proportion, this clone is medium-sized. The chain joins TRBV9 to TRBJ1-2; 7 bases line up with TRBD1. Germline-derived CDR1 and CDR2 are SGDLS and YYNGEE. The CDR3 consists of 15 residues. The V segment lost 0 bases and the J segment 2 bases; nucleotides outside the gene matches: 4. CDR3 protein: CASSVVGGGNYGYTF. The CDR3, as DNA: TGTGCCAGCAGCGTAGTTGGAGGGGGCAACTATGGCTACACCTTC.

J is TRBJ1-1 and V is TRBV5-6; D unclear. CDR1 SGHDT and CDR2 YYEEEE come from the germline V gene. Trimming pared 2 bases from V and 3 bases from J, leaving 11 bases between. This CDR3 region has 14 residues. This CDR3 is CASSFSQWDTEAFF. In nucleotides, the CDR3 is TGTGCCAGCAGCTTTAGTCAGTGGGACACTGAAGCTTTCTTT.

The chain is built from TRBV19 and TRBJ1-2, with a possible D match to TRBD1 (5 bases). The CDR3 is 14 residues long. Trimming removed 8 bases at V and 0 bases at J, with 13 bases between. The V gene's germline CDR1 is LNHDA and CDR2 SQIVND (reference sequence). CDR3: CASSKATANYGYTF. CDR3 in DNA: TGTGCCAGTTCCAAGGCGACAGCTAACTATGGCTACACCTTC. The entire variable domain, with the rest obtained from reference TRBV19 and TRBJ1-2, is as follows: DGGITQSPKYLFRKEGQNVTLSCEQNLNHDAMYWYRQDPGQGLRLIYYSQIVNDFQKGDIAEGYSVSREKKESFPLTVTSAQKNPTAFYLCASSKATANYGYTFGSGTRLTVV.

The rearrangement joins TRBV24-1 to TRBJ2-2; no clear D gene. From germline, CDR1 is KGHDR and CDR2 SFDVKD. The CDR3 runs to 16 residues. V was trimmed by 1 base and J by 7 bases, leaving 15 bases between them. In DNA, the CDR3 is TGTGCCACCAGTGATTTTGTCCGGGCCCCCCACGGGGAGCTGTTTTTT. This gives the protein CATSDFVRAPHGELFF.

In this sample, this clone turned up once. The chain links TRBV24-1 to TRBJ1-4; 7 bases are a match to TRBD1. The CDR3 consists of 14 residues. Germline CDR1 is KGHDR and CDR2 is SFDVKD. Trimming cost V 3 bases and J 8 bases; bases outside gene matches: 5. As DNA, the CDR3 is TGTGCCACCAGTGATCCCAGACAGGGCGAAAAACTGTTTTTT. It translates to CATSDPRQGEKLFF.

The genes are TRBV18 and TRBJ1-5; D unresolved. CDR3 length: 13 amino acids. Germline CDR1 is KGHSH and CDR2 is LQKENI. With 5 bases removed from V and 4 bases from J, the gap between germline ends came to 9 bases. The CDR3 protein is CASSSTSNQPQHF. CDR3 DNA: TGTGCCAGCTCATCCACTTCAAATCAGCCCCAGCATTTT.

V is TRBV7-9 and J is TRBJ1-5; D is ambiguous. Germline CDR1 SEHNR, CDR2 FQNEAQ (reference sequence). The CDR3 length is 12 residues. Trimming took off 1 base at V and 7 bases at J, with 5 bases between the two ends. This CDR3 is CASSLVSQPQHF. The CDR3 nucleotides are TGTGCCAGCAGCTTAGTTTCGCAGCCCCAGCATTTT. The whole variable domain, filled in from reference TRBV7-9 and TRBJ1-5, reads DTGVSQNPRHKITKRGQNVTFRCDPISEHNRLYWYRQTLGQGPEFLTYFQNEAQLEKSRLLSDRFSAERPKGSFSTLEIQRTEQGDSAMYLCASSLVSQPQHFGDGTRLSIL.

The rearrangement joins TRBV11-2 to TRBJ1-4, with a weak D call TRBD1 (6 bases). V lost 2 bases and J 7 bases, leaving 11 bases between the germline ends. There are 14 residues in the CDR3. Germline V gene lookup returns CDR1 SGHAT and CDR2 FQNNGV. The CDR3 reads CASSLTGAGEKLFF. The CDR3 region has the DNA TGTGCCAGCAGCTTAACGGGGGCTGGTGAAAAACTGTTTTTT. Combining the CDR3 with reference TRBV11-2 and TRBJ1-4 gives the whole variable domain EAGVAQSPRYKIIEKRQSVAFWCNPISGHATLYWYQQILGQGPKLLIQFQNNGVVDDSQLPKDRFSAERLKGVDSTLKIQPAKLEDSAVYLCASSLTGAGEKLFFGSGTQLSVL.

The chain joins TRBV3-1 (or the pseudogene TRBV3-2) to TRBJ1-4, with D maybe TRBD1 (5 bases). The germline gives CDR1 LGHDT, CDR2 YNNKEL (reference sequence). Deletions cut 1 base from V and 6 bases from J, with 12 bases between. The CDR3 consists of 15 residues. The CDR3 spells CASSQVGRLDEKLFF. CDR3 DNA sequence: TGTGCCAGCAGCCAAGTGGGACGGCTAGATGAAAAACTGTTTTTT.

The rearrangement links TRBV7-3 to TRBJ1-1, with 10 nucleotides matching TRBD1. J gave up 4 bases and V 4 bases, and 0 bases lay outside the gene matches. The CDR3 length is 13 residues. Germline V CDR1 and CDR2: SGHTA, FQGTGA. CDR3: CASSWDRGTEAFF. In DNA, the CDR3 is TGTGCCAGCAGCTGGGACAGGGGCACTGAAGCTTTCTTT.

This clone was seen once. The V call is TRBV30, the J call TRBJ2-5; 8 bases match TRBD2. Germline trimming cut 0 bases from V and 2 bases from J; bases unmatched to any gene: 20. The CDR3 runs 20 residues. Looked up from germline, CDR1 is GTSNPN and CDR2 is SVGIG (reference sequence). The DNA of the CDR3 is TGTGCCTGGAGTGTACACAAGGTGGGTGGGGTAGCGGGGCCTCAAGAGACCCAGTACTTC. Protein product: CAWSVHKVGGVAGPQETQYF.

The rearrangement joins TRBV4-1 to TRBJ1-1; no clear D gene. V dropped 1 base and J dropped 3 bases, with 15 bases sitting between them. Germline CDR1 MGHRA, CDR2 YSYEKL. The CDR3 spans 16 residues. The CDR3 reads CASSQVPQTSYTEAFF. The DNA of the CDR3 is TGCGCCAGCAGCCAAGTACCGCAGACGTCTTACACTGAAGCTTTCTTT.

The CDR3 DNA sequence: TGTGCCAGCAGAACCCAAAAAAATTCACCCCTCCACTTT. Its translation is CASRTQKNSPLHF. This chain uses TRBV6-5 with TRBJ1-6; D gene ambiguous. CDR3 size: 13 residues. The germline V gene encodes CDR1 MNHEY and CDR2 SVGAGI. Trimming took off 6 bases at V and 7 bases at J, with 10 bases between the two ends.

The chain uses TRBV11-1 and TRBJ1-1; 8 nucleotides line up with TRBD1. V was pared by 2 bases and J by 4 bases, with 6 bases of the junction left unmatched. The CDR3 totals 15 residues. Per the germline V gene, CDR1 is SGHAT and CDR2 is FQDESV (reference sequence). CDR3 DNA sequence: TGTGCCAGCAGCTTAACCAGGGGGCCGGGCACTGAAGCTTTCTTT. Translation: CASSLTRGPGTEAFF.